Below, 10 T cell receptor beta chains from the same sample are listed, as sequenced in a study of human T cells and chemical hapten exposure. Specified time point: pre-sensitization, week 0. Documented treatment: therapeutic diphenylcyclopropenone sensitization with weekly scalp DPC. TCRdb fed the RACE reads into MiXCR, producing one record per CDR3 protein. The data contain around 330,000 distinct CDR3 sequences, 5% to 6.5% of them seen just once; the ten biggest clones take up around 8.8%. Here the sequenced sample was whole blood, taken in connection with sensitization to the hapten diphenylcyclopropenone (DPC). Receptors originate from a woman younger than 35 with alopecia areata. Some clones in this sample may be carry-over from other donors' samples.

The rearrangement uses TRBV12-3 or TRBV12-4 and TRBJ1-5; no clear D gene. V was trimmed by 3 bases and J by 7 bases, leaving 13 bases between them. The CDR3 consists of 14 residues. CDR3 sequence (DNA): TGTGCCAGCAGTTTGAATCGGGGTGGACAGCCCCAGCATTTT. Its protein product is CASSLNRGGQPQHF.

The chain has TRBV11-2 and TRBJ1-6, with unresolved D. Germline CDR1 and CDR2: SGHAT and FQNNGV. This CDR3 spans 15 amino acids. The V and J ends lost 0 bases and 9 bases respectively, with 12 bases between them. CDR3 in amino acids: CASSLERGSVSPLHF. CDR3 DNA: TGTGCCAGCAGCTTAGAGCGGGGATCGGTTTCACCCCTCCACTTT.

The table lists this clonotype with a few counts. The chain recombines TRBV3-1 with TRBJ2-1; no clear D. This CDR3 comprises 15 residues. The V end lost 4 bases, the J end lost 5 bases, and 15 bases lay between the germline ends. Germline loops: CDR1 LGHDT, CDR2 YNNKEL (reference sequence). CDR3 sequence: CASSPTGSGNNEQFF. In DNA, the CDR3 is TGTGCCAGCAGCCCCACGGGTTCCGGCAACAATGAGCAGTTCTTC.

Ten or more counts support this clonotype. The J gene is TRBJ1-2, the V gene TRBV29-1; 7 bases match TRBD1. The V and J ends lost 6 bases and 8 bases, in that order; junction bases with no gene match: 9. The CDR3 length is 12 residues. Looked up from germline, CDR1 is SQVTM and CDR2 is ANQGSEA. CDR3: CSVNRGRGGYTF. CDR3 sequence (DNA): TGCAGCGTGAACAGGGGTAGAGGGGGCTACACCTTC. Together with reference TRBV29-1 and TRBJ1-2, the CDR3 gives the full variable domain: SAVISQKPSRDICQRGTSLTIQCQVDSQVTMMFWYRQQPGQSLTLIATANQGSEATYESGFVIDKFPISRPNLTFSTLTVSNMSPEDSSIYLCSVNRGRGGYTFGSGTRLTVV.

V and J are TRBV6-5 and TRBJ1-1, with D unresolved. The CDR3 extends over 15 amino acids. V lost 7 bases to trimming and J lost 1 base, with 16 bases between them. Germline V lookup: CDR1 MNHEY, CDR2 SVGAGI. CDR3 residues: CASTSTDLPNTEAFF. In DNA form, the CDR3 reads TGTGCCAGCACCTCAACGGACCTCCCGAACACTGAAGCTTTCTTT.

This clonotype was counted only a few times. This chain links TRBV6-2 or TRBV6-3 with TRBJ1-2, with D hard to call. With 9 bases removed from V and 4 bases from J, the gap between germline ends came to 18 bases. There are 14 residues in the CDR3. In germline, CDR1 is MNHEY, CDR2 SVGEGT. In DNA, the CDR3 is TGTGCCAGTACTAATCCCGCCGTCGGCTATGGCTACACCTTC. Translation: CASTNPAVGYGYTF.

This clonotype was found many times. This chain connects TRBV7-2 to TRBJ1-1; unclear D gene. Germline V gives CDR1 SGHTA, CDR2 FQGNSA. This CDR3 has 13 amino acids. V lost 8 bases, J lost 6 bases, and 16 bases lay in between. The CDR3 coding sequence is TGTGCCAGCTCACGCCGGGTCGAGGCTGAAGCTTTCTTT. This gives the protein CASSRRVEAEAFF.

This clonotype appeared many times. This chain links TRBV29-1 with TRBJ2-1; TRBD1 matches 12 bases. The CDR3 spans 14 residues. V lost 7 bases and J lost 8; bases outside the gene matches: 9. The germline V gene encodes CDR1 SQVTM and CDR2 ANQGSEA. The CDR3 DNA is TGCAGCGCCGCAGGGGGACAGGGGGCCGATGAGCAGTTCTTC. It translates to CSAAGGQGADEQFF.

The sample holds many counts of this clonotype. The CDR3 DNA is TGCGCCAGCAGCCAAGAAGTCTCCGGATCTGGGGCCAACGTCCTGACTTTC. Amino acid sequence: CASSQEVSGSGANVLTF. The rearrangement links TRBV4-3 to TRBJ2-6; D is unresolved. Trimming left V 0 bases short and J 1 base short, with 10 bases between. The CDR3 loop spans 17 amino acids. Germline lookup yields CDR1 LGHNA and CDR2 YSLEER.

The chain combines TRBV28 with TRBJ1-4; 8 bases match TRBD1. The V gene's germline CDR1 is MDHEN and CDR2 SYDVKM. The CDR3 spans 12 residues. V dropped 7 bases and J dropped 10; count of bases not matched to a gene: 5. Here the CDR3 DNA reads TGTGCCAGCACTAGCCAGGGGGCAAAACTGTTTTTT. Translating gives CASTSQGAKLFF.